This TCR beta chain was retrieved from a study of metastatic and nonmetastatic thyroid tumors. The overall study: Thyroid patients, malignant and benign, had repertoires compared across blood and tumor or nodule tissue.

Until they underwent thyroid surgery, no patient had received any treatment. TCRdb re-called the PCR reads through MiXCR. This sample carries 36,000 or so clones, 30% to 40% of them seen once, and the ten largest clones take about 16%. Germline lookup yields CDR1 SNHLY and CDR2 FYNNEI. Trimming cost V 5 bases and J 0 bases, with 13 bases left between them. The length of the CDR3 is 16 residues. This clonotype was sampled from a female donor with papillary thyroid cancer or a benign thyroid nodule (not recorded which). Some clones in this sample may be carry-over from other donors' samples. Sequences were obtained from tumor tissue. The chain carries TRBV2 and TRBJ2-2; maybe TRBD1 (6 bases). The CDR3, as DNA: TGTGCCAGCAGTAGAACCGGGACAACGAACACCGGGGAGCTGTTTTTT. This sequence encodes CASSRTGTTNTGELFF.